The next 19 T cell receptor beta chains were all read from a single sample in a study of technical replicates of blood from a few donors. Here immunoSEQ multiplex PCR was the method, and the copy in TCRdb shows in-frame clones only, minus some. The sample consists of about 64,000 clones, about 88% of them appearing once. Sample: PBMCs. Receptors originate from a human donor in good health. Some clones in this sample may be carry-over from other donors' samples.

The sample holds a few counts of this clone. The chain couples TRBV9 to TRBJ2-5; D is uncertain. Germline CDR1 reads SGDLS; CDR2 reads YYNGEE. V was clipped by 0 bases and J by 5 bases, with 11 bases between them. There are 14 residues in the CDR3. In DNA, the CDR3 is TGTGCCAGCAGCGTAGATCTCCACCGGGAGACCCAGTACTTC. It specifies CASSVDLHRETQYF. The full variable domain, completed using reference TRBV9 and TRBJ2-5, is DSGVTQTPKHLITATGQRVTLRCSPRSGDLSVYWYQQSLDQGLQFLIQYYNGEERAKGNILERFSAQQFPDLHSELNLSSLELGDSALYFCASSVDLHRETQYFGPGTRLLVL.

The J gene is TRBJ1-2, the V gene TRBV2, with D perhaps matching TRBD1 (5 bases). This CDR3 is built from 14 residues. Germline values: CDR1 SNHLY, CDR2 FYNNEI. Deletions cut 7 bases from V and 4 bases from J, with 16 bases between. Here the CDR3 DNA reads TGTGCCAGCAATAAAGGGGTACAGTTCTATGGCTACACCTTC. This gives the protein CASNKGVQFYGYTF.

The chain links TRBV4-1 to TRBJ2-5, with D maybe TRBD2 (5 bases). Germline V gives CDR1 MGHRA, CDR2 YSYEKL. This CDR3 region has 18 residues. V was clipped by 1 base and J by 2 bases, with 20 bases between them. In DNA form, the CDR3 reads TGCGCCAGCAGCCAAGGCCCCTCCAGTAGCGCCCCTCAAGAGACCCAGTACTTC. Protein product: CASSQGPSSSAPQETQYF.

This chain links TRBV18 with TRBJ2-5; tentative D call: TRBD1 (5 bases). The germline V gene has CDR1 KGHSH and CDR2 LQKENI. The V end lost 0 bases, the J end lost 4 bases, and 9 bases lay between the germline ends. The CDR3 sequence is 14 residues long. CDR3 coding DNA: TGTGCCAGCTCACCACCGACAGAGAGAGAGACCCAGTACTTC. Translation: CASSPPTERETQYF.

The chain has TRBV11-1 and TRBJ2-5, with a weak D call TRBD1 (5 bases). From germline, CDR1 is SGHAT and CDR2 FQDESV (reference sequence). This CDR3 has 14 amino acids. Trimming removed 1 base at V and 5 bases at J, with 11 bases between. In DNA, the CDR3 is TGTGCCAGCAGCTTAGAGGCAGGGAAGGAGACCCAGTACTTC. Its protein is CASSLEAGKETQYF.

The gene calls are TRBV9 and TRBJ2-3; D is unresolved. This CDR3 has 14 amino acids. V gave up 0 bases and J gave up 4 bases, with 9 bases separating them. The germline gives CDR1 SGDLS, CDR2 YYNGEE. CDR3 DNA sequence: TGTGCCAGCAGCGTAGCTGGGCGTGCAGATACGCAGTATTTT. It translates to CASSVAGRADTQYF. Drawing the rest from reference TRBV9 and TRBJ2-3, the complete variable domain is DSGVTQTPKHLITATGQRVTLRCSPRSGDLSVYWYQQSLDQGLQFLIQYYNGEERAKGNILERFSAQQFPDLHSELNLSSLELGDSALYFCASSVAGRADTQYFGPGTRLTVL.

The CDR3 reads CASSITGTTKYEQYF. The DNA of the CDR3 is TGTGCCAGCAGTATAACCGGGACTACCAAATACGAGCAGTACTTC. The chain carries TRBV28 and TRBJ2-7; the match to TRBD2 covers 7 bases. This CDR3 has 15 residues. Trimming removed 5 bases from V and 4 bases from J; junction bases left unmatched: 11. Germline values: CDR1 MDHEN, CDR2 SYDVKM.

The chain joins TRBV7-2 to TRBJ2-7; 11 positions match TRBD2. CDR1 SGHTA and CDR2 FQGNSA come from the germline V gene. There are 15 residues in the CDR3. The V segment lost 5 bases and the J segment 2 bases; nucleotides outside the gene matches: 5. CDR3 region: CASSQGTSGPYEQYF. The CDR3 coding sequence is TGTGCCAGCAGCCAGGGGACTAGCGGTCCCTACGAGCAGTACTTC.

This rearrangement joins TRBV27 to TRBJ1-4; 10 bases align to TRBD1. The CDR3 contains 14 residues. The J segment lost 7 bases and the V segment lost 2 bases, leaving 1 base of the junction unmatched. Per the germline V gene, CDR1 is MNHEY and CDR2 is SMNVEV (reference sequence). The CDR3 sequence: CASSLRTGGEKLFF. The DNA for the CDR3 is TGTGCCAGCAGTTTAAGGACAGGGGGTGAAAAACTGTTTTTT.

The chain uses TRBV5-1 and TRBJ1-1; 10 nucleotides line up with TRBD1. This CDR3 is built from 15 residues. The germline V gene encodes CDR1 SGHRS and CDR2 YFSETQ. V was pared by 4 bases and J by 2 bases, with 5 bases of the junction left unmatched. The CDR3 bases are TGCGCCAGCAGCACGGGACAGGGGCGCAACACTGAAGCTTTCTTT. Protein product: CASSTGQGRNTEAFF.

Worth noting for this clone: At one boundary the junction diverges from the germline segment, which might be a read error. Here the CDR3 reads CASTLEWGGEQYF. CDR3 sequence (DNA): TGCGCCAGCACCTTGGAATGGGGGGGCGAGCAGTACTTC. The rearrangement uses TRBV5-1 and TRBJ2-7; 7 bases are a match to TRBD2. There are 13 residues in the CDR3. CDR1 SGHRS and CDR2 YFSETQ come from the germline V gene.

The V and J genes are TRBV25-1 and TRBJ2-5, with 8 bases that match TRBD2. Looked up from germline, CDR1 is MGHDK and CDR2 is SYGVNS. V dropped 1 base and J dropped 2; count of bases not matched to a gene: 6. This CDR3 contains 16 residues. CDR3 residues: CASSEFPGGRQETQYF. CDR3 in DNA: TGTGCCAGCAGTGAATTTCCGGGGGGGCGTCAAGAGACCCAGTACTTC.

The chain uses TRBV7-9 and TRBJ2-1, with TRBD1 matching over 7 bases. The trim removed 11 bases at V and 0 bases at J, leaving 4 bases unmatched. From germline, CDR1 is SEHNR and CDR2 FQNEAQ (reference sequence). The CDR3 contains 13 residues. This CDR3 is CAGTATSYNEQFF. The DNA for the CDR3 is TGTGCCGGGACAGCCACCTCCTACAATGAGCAGTTCTTC.

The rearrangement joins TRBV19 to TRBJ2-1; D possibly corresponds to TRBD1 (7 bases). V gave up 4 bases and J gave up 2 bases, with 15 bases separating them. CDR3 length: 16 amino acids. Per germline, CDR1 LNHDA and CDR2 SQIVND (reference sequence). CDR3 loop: CASSTSGGLPYNEQFF. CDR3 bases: TGTGCCAGTAGTACCTCAGGGGGGTTACCCTACAATGAGCAGTTCTTC.

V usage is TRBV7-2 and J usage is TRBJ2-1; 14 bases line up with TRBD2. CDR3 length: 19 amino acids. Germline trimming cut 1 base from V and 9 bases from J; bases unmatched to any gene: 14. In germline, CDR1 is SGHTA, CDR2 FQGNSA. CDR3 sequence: CASSLETSGREIWWVEQFF. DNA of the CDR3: TGTGCCAGCAGCTTAGAGACTAGCGGGAGGGAGATCTGGTGGGTTGAGCAGTTCTTC.

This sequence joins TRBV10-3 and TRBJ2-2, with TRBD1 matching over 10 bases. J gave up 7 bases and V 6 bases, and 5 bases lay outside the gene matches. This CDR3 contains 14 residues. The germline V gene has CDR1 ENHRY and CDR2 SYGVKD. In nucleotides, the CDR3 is TGTGCCATCAGAGCCGGGACAGGGGTCGGGGAGCTGTTTTTT. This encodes CAIRAGTGVGELFF.

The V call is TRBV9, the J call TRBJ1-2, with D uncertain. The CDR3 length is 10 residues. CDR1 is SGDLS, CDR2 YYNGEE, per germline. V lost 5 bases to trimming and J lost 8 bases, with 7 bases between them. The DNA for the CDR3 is TGTGCCAGCAGTGGCTGGGGCTACACCTTC. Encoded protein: CASSGWGYTF.

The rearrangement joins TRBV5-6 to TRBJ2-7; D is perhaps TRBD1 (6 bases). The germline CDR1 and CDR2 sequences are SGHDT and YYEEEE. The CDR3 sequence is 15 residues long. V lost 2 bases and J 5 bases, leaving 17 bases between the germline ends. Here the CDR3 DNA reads TGTGCCAGCAGCTTTTTTGGAACAGGGAGTCACGAGCAGTACTTC. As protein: CASSFFGTGSHEQYF. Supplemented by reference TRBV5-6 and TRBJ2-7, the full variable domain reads DAGVTQSPTHLIKTRGQQVTLRCSPKSGHDTVSWYQQALGQGPQFIFQYYEEEERQRGNFPDRFSGHQFPNYSSELNVNALLLGDSALYLCASSFFGTGSHEQYFGPGTRLTVT.

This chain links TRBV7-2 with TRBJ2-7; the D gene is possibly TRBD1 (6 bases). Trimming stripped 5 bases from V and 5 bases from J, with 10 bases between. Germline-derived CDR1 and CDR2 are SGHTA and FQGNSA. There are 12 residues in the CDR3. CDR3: CASSIGQNEQYF. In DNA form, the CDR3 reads TGTGCCAGCAGCATCGGACAGAACGAGCAGTACTTC.